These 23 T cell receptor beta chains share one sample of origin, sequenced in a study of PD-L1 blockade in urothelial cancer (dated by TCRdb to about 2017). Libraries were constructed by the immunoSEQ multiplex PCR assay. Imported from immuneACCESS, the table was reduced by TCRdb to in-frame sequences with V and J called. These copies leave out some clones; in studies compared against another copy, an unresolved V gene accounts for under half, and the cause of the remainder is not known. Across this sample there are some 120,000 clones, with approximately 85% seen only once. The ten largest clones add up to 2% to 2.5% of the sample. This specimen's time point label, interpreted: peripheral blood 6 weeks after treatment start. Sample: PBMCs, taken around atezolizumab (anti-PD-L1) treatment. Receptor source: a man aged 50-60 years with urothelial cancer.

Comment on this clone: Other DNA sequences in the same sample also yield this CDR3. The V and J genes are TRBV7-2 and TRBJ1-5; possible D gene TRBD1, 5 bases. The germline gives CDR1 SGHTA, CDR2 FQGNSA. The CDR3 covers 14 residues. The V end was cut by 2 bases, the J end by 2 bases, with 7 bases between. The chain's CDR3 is CASSLTGGNQPQHF. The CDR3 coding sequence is TGTGCCAGCAGCTTAACGGGGGGCAATCAGCCCCAGCATTTT. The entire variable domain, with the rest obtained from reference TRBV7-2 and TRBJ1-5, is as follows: GAGVSQSPSNKVTEKGKDVELRCDPISGHTALYWYRQSLGQGLEFLIYFQGNSAPDKSGLPSDRFSAERTGGSVSTLTIQRTQQEDSAVYLCASSLTGGNQPQHFGDGTRLSIL.

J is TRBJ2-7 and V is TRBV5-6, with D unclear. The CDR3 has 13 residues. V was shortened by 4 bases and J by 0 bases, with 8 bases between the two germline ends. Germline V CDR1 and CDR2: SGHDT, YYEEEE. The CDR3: CASSPPVSYEQYF. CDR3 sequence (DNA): TGTGCCAGCAGCCCTCCTGTCTCCTACGAGCAGTACTTC.

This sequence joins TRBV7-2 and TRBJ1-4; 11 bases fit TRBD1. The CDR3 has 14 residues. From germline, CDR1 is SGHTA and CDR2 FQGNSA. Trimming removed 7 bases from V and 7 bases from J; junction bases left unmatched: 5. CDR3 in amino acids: CASTLGQGAEKLFF. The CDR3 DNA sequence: TGTGCCAGCACCCTCGGACAGGGGGCTGAAAAACTGTTTTTT.

The CDR3 nucleotides read TGTGCCAGCAGTCTGGGACAGGGGGGGGAGACCCAGTACTTC. This encodes CASSLGQGGETQYF. The chain is built from TRBV28 and TRBJ2-5; TRBD1 matches at 11 bases. This CDR3 comprises 14 residues. Trimming cost V 5 bases and J 5 bases; bases outside gene matches: 4. CDR1 is MDHEN, CDR2 SYDVKM, per germline.

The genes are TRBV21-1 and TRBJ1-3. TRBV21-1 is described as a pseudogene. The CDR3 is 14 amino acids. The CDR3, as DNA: TGTGCCAGCAGCAACTCCCTCGGGGGAAACACCATATATTTT. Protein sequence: CASSNSLGGNTIYF.

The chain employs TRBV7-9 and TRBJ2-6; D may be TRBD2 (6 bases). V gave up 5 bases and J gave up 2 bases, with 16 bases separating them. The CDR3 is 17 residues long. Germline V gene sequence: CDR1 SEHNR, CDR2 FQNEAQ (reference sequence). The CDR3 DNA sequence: TGTGCCAGCAGCACCCGGACAACGGGGGCTGGGGCCAACGTCCTGACTTTC. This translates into CASSTRTTGAGANVLTF. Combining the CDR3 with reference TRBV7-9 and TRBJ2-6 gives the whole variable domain DTGVSQNPRHKITKRGQNVTFRCDPISEHNRLYWYRQTLGQGPEFLTYFQNEAQLEKSRLLSDRFSAERPKGSFSTLEIQRTEQGDSAMYLCASSTRTTGAGANVLTFGAGSRLTVL.

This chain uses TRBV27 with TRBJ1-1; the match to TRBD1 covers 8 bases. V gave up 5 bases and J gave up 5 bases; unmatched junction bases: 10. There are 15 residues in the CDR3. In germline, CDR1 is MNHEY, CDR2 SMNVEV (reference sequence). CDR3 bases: TGTGCCAGCAGTCCGTTACAGGGGGTATTTACTGAAGCTTTCTTT. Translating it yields CASSPLQGVFTEAFF.

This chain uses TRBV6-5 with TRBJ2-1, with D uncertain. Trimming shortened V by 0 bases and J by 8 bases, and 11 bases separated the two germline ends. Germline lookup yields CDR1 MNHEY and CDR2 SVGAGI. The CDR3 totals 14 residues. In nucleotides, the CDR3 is TGTGCCAGCAGTTACTCCCTTACAGCCCATGAGCAGTTCTTC. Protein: CASSYSLTAHEQFF.

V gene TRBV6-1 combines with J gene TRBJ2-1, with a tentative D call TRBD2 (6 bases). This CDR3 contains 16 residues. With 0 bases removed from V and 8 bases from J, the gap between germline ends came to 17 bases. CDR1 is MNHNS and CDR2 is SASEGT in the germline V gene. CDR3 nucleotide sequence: TGTGCCAGCAGTGAAGCGGTAAGCGGGTTGGCCTATGAGCAGTTCTTC. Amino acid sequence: CASSEAVSGLAYEQFF.

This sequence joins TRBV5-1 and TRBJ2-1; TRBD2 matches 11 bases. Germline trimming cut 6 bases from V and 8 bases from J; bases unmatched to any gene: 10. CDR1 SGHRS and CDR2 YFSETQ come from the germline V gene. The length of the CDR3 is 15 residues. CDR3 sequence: CASTPIAGGPYEQFF. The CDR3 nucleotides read TGCGCCAGCACTCCGATAGCGGGAGGGCCCTATGAGCAGTTCTTC.

The CDR3 protein is CASSSAGTGELFF. The CDR3 nucleotides are TGTGCCAGCAGCTCTGCCGGGACCGGGGAGCTGTTTTTT. This chain uses TRBV7-9 with TRBJ2-2; D gene unclear. CDR1 is SEHNR and CDR2 is FQNEAQ in the germline V gene (reference sequence). There are 13 residues in the CDR3. Trimming stripped 4 bases from V and 5 bases from J, with 8 bases between.

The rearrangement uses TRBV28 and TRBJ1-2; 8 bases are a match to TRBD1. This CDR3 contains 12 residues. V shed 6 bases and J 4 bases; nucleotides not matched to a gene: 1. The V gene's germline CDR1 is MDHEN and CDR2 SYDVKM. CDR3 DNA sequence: TGTGCCAGCAGCCAGGGGGCCTATGGCTACACCTTC. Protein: CASSQGAYGYTF.

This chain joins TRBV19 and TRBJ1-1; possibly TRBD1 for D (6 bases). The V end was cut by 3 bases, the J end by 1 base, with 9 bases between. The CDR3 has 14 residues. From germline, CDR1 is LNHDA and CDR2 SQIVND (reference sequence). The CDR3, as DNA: TGTGCCAGTAGTATGCAGGGGCCGAACACTGAAGCTTTCTTT. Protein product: CASSMQGPNTEAFF.

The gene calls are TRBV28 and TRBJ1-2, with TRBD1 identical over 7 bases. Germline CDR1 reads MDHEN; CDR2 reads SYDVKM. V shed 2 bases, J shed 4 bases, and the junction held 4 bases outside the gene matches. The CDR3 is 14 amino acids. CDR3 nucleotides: TGTGCCAGCAGTTTAAAGGCAGGGGGCTATGGCTACACCTTC. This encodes CASSLKAGGYGYTF.

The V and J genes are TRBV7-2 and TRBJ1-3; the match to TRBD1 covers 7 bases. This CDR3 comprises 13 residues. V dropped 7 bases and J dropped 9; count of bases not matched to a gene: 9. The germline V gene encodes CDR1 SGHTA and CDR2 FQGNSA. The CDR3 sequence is CASTSDRVGTIYF. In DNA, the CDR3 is TGTGCCAGCACCTCCGACAGGGTGGGCACCATATATTTT.

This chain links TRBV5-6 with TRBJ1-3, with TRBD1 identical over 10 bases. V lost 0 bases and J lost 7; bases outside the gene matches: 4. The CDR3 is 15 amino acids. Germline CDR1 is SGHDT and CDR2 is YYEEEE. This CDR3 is CASSLAGTGDNTIYF. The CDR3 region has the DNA TGTGCCAGCAGCTTGGCCGGGACAGGGGACAACACCATATATTTT.

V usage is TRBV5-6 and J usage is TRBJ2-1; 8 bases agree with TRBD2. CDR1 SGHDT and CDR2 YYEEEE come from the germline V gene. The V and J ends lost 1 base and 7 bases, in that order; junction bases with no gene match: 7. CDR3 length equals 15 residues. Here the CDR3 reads CASSLSPRGGNEQFF. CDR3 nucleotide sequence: TGTGCCAGCAGCTTGTCCCCCCGGGGGGGAAATGAGCAGTTCTTC.

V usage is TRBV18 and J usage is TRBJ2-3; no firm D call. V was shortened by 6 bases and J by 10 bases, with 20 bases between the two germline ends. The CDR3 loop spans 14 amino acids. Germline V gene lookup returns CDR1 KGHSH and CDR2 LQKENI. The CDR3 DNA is TGTGCCAGCTCCGAATTTGGCGCAAGTGGGCCGCAGTATTTT. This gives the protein CASSEFGASGPQYF.

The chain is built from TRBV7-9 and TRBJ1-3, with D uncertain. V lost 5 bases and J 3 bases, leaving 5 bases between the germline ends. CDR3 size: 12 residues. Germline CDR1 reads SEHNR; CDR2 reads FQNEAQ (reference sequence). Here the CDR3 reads CASSLSGNTIYF. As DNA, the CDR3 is TGTGCCAGCAGCCTAAGTGGAAACACCATATATTTT. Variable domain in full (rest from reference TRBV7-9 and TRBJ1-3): DTGVSQNPRHKITKRGQNVTFRCDPISEHNRLYWYRQTLGQGPEFLTYFQNEAQLEKSRLLSDRFSAERPKGSFSTLEIQRTEQGDSAMYLCASSLSGNTIYFGEGSWLTVV.

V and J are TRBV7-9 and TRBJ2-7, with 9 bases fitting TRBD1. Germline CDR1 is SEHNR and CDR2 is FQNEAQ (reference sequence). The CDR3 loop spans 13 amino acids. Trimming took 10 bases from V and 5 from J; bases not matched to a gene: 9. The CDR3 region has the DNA TGTGCCATACCAGGGGACAGGGCCAACGAGCAGTACTTC. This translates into CAIPGDRANEQYF.

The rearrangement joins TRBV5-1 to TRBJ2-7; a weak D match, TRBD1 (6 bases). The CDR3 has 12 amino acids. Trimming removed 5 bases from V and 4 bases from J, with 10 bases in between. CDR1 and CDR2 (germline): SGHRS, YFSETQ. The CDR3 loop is CASRRDNYEQYF. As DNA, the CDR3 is TGCGCCAGCAGGAGGGACAATTACGAGCAGTACTTC. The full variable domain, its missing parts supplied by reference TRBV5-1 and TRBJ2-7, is KAGVTQTPRYLIKTRGQQVTLSCSPISGHRSVSWYQQTPGQGLQFLFEYFSETQRNKGNFPGRFSGRQFSNSRSEMNVSTLELGDSALYLCASRRDNYEQYFGPGTRLTVT.

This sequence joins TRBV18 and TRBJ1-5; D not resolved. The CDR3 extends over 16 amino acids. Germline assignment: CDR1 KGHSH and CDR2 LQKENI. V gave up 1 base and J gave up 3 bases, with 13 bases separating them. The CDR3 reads CASSPRGGLVNQPQHF. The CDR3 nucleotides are TGTGCCAGCTCACCACGGGGAGGGCTTGTCAATCAGCCCCAGCATTTT. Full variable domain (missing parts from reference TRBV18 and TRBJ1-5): NAGVMQNPRHLVRRRGQEARLRCSPMKGHSHVYWYRQLPEEGLKFMVYLQKENIIDESGMPKERFSAEFPKEGPSILRIQQVVRGDSAAYFCASSPRGGLVNQPQHFGDGTRLSIL.

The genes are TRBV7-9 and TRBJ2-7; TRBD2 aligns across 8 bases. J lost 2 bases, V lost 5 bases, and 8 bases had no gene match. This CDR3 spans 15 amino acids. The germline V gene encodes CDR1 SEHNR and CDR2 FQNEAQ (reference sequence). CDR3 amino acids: CASSPRTSYTYEQYF. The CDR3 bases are TGTGCCAGCAGCCCACGGACTAGCTACACCTACGAGCAGTACTTC.